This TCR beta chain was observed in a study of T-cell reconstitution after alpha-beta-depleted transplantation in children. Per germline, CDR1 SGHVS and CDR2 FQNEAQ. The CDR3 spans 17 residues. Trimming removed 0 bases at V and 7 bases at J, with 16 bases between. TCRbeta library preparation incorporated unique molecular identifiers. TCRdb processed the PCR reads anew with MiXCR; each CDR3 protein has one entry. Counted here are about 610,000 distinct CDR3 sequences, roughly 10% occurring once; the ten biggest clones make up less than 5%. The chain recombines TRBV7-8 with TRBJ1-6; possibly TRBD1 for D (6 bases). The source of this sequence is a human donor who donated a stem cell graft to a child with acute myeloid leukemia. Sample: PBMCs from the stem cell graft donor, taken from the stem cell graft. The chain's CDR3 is CASSLAAGGRRNSPLHF. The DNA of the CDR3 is TGTGCCAGCAGCTTAGCCGCGGGGGGCAGAAGGAATTCACCCCTCCACTTT.